Presented here are 4 T cell receptor beta chains from one specimen sequenced in a study of metastatic and nonmetastatic thyroid tumors. MiXCR was used by TCRdb to re-call the PCR reads. The sample records 13,000 or so clones, over 20% being singletons. Patients had received no treatment of any kind before thyroid surgery. Specimen: tumor tissue. The receptors originated from a female donor with papillary thyroid cancer or a benign thyroid nodule (not recorded which). Some clones in this sample may be carry-over from other donors' samples.

This clone has only a few counts. Other nucleotide sequences in the sample specify the same CDR3. The chain carries TRBV28 and TRBJ1-2; 7 nucleotides agree with TRBD1. V lost 7 bases, J lost 5 bases, and 19 bases stayed unmatched. The CDR3 contains 17 residues. The germline CDR1 and CDR2 sequences are MDHEN and SYDVKM. The CDR3 coding sequence is TGTGCCAGCACCCCTTACCCGCCCGGTACAGGGGCATATGGCTACACCTTC. Translated: CASTPYPPGTGAYGYTF.

In this sample, this clone turned up a few times. The chain has TRBV6-1 and TRBJ2-7; 8 nucleotides line up with TRBD1. Losses at the gene ends were 6 bases for V and 6 bases for J; bases not matched to a gene: 10. Germline lookup yields CDR1 MNHNS and CDR2 SASEGT. There are 14 residues in the CDR3. Written as DNA, the CDR3 is TGTGCCAGCAGAGTTAACAGGGGGAAATCCGAGCAGTACGTC. The encoded protein is CASRVNRGKSEQYV.

This clone was picked up many times. V usage is TRBV11-2 and J usage is TRBJ2-3; D gene unclear. The CDR3 has 14 amino acids. Germline CDR1 is SGHAT and CDR2 is FQNNGV. The germline V and J ends were trimmed by 0 bases and 4 bases, with 8 bases remaining between them. This CDR3 is CASSLDAAADTQYF. In nucleotides, the CDR3 is TGTGCCAGCAGCTTAGATGCGGCAGCAGATACGCAGTATTTT.

Regarding this clone: The limits of the CDR3 on the DNA are not certain, so only TCRdb's listed CDR3 is given. The rearrangement uses TRBV7-8 and TRBJ2-7. The CDR3 region is 15 residues in length, termini included. CDR1 is SGHVS and CDR2 is FQNEAQ in the germline V gene. This CDR3 is CASSTWADGSYEKYF.